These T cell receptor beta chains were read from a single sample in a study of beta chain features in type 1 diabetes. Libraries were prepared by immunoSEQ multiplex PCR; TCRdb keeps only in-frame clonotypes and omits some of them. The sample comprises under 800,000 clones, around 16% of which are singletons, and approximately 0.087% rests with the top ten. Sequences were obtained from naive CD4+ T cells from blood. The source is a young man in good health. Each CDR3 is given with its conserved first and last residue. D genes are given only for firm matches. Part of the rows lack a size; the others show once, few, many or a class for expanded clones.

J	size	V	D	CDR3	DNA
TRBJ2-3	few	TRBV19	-	CAEMGLSTDTQYF	TGTGCCGAAATGGGACTGAGCACAGATACGCAGTATTTT
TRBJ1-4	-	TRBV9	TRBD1	CASSVRTGGNEKLFF	TGTGCCAGCAGCGTGAGGACAGGGGGAAATGAAAAACTGTTTTTT
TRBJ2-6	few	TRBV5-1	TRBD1	CASSPTGAGANVLTF	TGCGCCAGCAGCCCAACAGGGGCTGGGGCCAACGTCCTGACTTTC
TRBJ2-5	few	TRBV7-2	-	CASSLAQAYQETQYF	TGTGCCAGCAGCTTAGCCCAGGCCTACCAAGAGACCCAGTACTTC
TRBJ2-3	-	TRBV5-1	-	CASSLIGRVTDTQYF	TGCGCCAGCAGCTTGATCGGCAGGGTCACAGATACGCAGTATTTT
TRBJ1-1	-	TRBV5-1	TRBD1	CASSLTGGRGNTEAFF	TGCGCCAGCAGCTTGACAGGGGGCCGGGGTAACACTGAAGCTTTCTTT
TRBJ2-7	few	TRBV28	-	CASSLGDYEQYF	TGTGCCAGCAGTTTAGGGGACTACGAGCAGTACTTC
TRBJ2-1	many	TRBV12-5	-	CASGLGSSRQFF	TGTGCTAGTGGTTTGGGTAGCAGCCGGCAGTTCTTC
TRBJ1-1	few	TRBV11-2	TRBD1	CASSLRGQGGSTEAFF	TGTGCCAGCAGCTTGCGAGGACAGGGGGGCTCCACTGAAGCTTTCTTT
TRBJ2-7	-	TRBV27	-	CASSGKGAYEQYF	TGTGCCAGCTCAGGGAAGGGAGCCTACGAGCAGTACTTC
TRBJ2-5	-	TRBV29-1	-	CSVEGWVRKETQYF	TGCAGCGTTGAAGGCTGGGTAAGAAAAGAGACCCAGTACTTC
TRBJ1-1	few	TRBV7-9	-	CASSFGGRLLEAFF	TGTGCCAGCAGCTTCGGGGGGCGCTTGCTTGAAGCTTTCTTT
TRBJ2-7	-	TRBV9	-	CASSVGLFHEQYF	TGTGCCAGCAGCGTAGGGCTATTCCACGAGCAGTACTTC
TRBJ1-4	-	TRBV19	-	CASSTSGLNEKLFF	TGTGCCAGTAGTACTTCAGGGCTTAATGAAAAACTGTTTTTT
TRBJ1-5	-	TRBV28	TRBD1	CASRGQGNGNQPQHF	TGTGCCAGCAGGGGACAGGGAAATGGGAATCAGCCCCAGCATTTT
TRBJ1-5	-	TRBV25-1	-	CASSEYPPDQPQHF	TGTGCCAGCAGTGAATATCCCCCAGATCAGCCCCAGCATTTT
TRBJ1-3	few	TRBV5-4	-	CASSLEVTGNTIYF	TGTGCCAGCAGCTTAGAAGTGACTGGAAACACCATATATTTT
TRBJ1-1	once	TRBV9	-	CASSAAIGRAETEAFF	TGTGCCAGCAGCGCCGCTATAGGACGGGCGGAAACTGAAGCTTTCTTT
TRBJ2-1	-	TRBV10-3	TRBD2	CAISEWKRGSSGEQFF	TGTGCCATCAGTGAGTGGAAGCGGGGGAGCTCCGGAGAGCAGTTCTTC
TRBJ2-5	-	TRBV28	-	CASTLTGAQETQYF	TGTGCCAGCACTTTAACCGGGGCTCAAGAGACCCAGTACTTC
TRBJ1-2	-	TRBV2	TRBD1	CASSSTGVIGYGYTF	TGTGCCAGCAGTTCCACAGGGGTTATTGGTTATGGCTACACCTTC
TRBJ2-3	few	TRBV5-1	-	CASSSGGSTDTQYF	TGCGCCAGCAGCTCAGGGGGGAGCACAGATACGCAGTATTTT
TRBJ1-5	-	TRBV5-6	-	CASSLTLGPGQPQHF	TGTGCCAGCAGCTTGACCCTCGGCCCCGGACAGCCCCAGCATTTT
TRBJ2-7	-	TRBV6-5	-	CASSVDRYEQYF	TGTGCCAGCAGTGTGGACAGATACGAGCAGTACTTC
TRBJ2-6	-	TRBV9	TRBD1	CASSAFTGAGANVLTF	TGTGCCAGCAGCGCCTTCACAGGGGCAGGGGCCAACGTCCTGACTTTC
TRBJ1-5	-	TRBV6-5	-	CASSFGPQNQPQHF	TGTGCCAGCAGCTTCGGGCCGCAAAATCAGCCCCAGCATTTT
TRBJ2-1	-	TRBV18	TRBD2	CASLGLAGVVNEQFF	TGTGCCAGCCTCGGACTAGCGGGAGTTGTCAATGAGCAGTTCTTC
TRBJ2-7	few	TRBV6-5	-	CASSYSSYEQYF	TGTGCCAGCAGTTACTCGTCCTACGAGCAGTACTTC
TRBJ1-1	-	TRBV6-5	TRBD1	CASRYRGQANTEAFF	TGTGCCAGCAGGTATAGGGGACAGGCGAACACTGAAGCTTTCTTT
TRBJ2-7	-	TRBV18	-	CASSPLGLYEQYF	TGTGCCAGCTCACCACTAGGCCTCTACGAGCAGTACTTC
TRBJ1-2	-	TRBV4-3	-	CASSGTPNYGYTF	TGCGCCAGCAGCGGGACACCTAACTATGGCTACACCTTC
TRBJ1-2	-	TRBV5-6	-	CASSLVGSLGGYTF	TGTGCCAGCAGCTTGGTAGGCAGCCTCGGGGGCTACACCTTC
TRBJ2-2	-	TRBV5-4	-	CASSLGMDTNTGELFF	TGTGCCAGCAGCTTGGGTATGGATACAAACACCGGGGAGCTGTTTTTT
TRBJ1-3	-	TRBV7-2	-	CASSFPTLGNTIYF	TGTGCCAGCAGCTTTCCCACACTGGGAAACACCATATATTTT
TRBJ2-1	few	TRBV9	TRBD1	CASSESRGRSEQFF	TGTGCCAGCAGCGAGAGCAGGGGGCGGAGTGAGCAGTTCTTC
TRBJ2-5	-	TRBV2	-	CASRLEETQYF	TGTGCCAGCCGGCTCGAGGAGACCCAGTACTTC
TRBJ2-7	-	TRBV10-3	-	CAISEEEIHSYEQYF	TGTGCCATCAGTGAGGAGGAGATTCACTCCTACGAGCAGTACTTC
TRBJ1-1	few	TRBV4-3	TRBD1	CASSNTGGTEAFF	TGCGCCAGCAGCAACACAGGGGGTACTGAAGCTTTCTTT
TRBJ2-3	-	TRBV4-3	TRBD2	CASSQGYGSGSTDTQYF	TGCGCCAGCAGCCAAGGGTATGGTAGCGGGAGCACAGATACGCAGTATTTT
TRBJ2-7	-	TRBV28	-	CASSPPWLEQYF	TGTGCCAGCAGTCCCCCATGGCTCGAGCAGTACTTC
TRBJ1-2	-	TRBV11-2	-	CASSRGLADGYTF	TGTGCCAGCAGCCGCGGACTGGCTGATGGCTACACCTTC
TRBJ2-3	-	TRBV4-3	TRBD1	CASSQDTGDADTQYF	TGCGCCAGCAGCCAGGATACAGGGGATGCAGATACGCAGTATTTT
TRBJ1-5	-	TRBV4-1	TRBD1	CASSQGLAGGLKSQHF	TGCGCCAGCAGCCAAGGACTGGCAGGGGGCTTGAAGTCCCAGCATTTT
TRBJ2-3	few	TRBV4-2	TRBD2	CASSQPIRLAGAKDTQYF	TGTGCCAGCAGCCAACCCATCCGACTAGCGGGGGCGAAAGATACGCAGTATTTT
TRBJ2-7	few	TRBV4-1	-	CASSQLWGKQYF	TGCGCCAGCAGCCAATTGTGGGGGAAGCAGTACTTC
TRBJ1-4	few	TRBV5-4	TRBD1	CASSLSAGGLREKLFF	TGTGCCAGCAGCTTATCAGCAGGGGGCTTGAGGGAAAAACTGTTTTTT
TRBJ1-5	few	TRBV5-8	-	CASNQGHQPQHF	TGTGCCAGCAACCAGGGCCATCAGCCCCAGCATTTT
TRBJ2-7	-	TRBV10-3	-	CAISGTVNYEQYF	TGTGCCATCAGTGGGACAGTCAACTACGAGCAGTACTTC
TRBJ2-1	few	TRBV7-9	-	CASSLARGRTNEQFF	TGTGCCAGCAGCTTAGCCAGGGGACGGACCAATGAGCAGTTCTTC
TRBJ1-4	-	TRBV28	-	CASRSGQGEKLFF	TGTGCCAGCAGATCGGGGCAGGGCGAAAAACTGTTTTTT
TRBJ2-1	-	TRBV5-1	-	CASSLVFSKSYNEQFF	TGCGCCAGCAGCTTGGTGTTCTCAAAGTCCTACAATGAGCAGTTCTTC
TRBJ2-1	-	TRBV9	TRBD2	CASSSRLAGFYNEQFF	TGTGCCAGCAGCTCGCGACTAGCGGGGTTCTACAATGAGCAGTTCTTC
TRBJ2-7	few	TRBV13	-	CASSSRIAYEQYF	TGTGCCAGCAGCTCCAGGATAGCCTACGAGCAGTACTTC
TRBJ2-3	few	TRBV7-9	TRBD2	CASSPPLAGDTDTQYF	TGTGCCAGCAGCCCCCCACTAGCGGGAGATACAGATACGCAGTATTTT
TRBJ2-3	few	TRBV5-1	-	CASSLVLRSVTDTQYF	TGCGCCAGCAGCTTGGTGCTCAGGAGCGTAACAGATACGCAGTATTTT
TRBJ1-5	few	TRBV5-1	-	CASSLMGAQGQPQHF	TGCGCCAGCAGCTTGATGGGGGCGCAGGGGCAGCCCCAGCATTTT
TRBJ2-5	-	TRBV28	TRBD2	CASTWGGLETQYF	TGTGCCAGCACCTGGGGGGGTTTAGAGACCCAGTACTTC
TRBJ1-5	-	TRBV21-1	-	CASTGTKGGLNQPQHF	TGTGCCAGCACCGGGACGAAGGGGGGCTTAAATCAGCCCCAGCATTTT
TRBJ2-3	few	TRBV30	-	CAWSVQAVRNRYF	TGTGCCTGGAGTGTACAGGCGGTGCGGAACCGGTATTTT
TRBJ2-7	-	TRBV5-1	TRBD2	CASSPGLAGGPVEQYF	TGCGCCAGCAGCCCGGGACTAGCGGGAGGGCCGGTCGAGCAGTACTTC